This TCR beta chain was identified in a study of T cells in Graves' hyperthyroidism and ophthalmopathy. About the research overall: Initial diagnosis, before any treatment, was when peripheral blood was collected.

This clonotype was seen repeatedly, ten times or more. If no ophthalmopathy progression occurred within 18 months, Graves' hyperthyroidism was stable. With a duration under 2 months, the hyperthyroidism was newly diagnosed in patients aged 18 to 65. Germline trimming cut 0 bases from V and 6 bases from J; bases unmatched to any gene: 9. Germline values: CDR1 DFQATT, CDR2 SNEGSKA (reference sequence). The CDR3 is 16 residues long. Using RNA transcripts as the source, TCR beta CDR3 regions were amplified. Initially, a first-round RT-PCR of the TCR CDR3 employed the HTBI primer set. TCRdb analysed the multiplex PCR reads with MiXCR anew, one entry per CDR3 protein. The data hold about 200,000 distinct CDR3 sequences, with about 16% observed a single time.

The sequenced material came from blood. This sequence originates from a man between 35 and 55 years old with Graves' hyperthyroidism. The chain employs TRBV20-1 and TRBJ2-2, with 8 bases fitting TRBD2. CDR3 in DNA: TGCAGTGCTAGAGATGAGGGACTAGGGGGACCCGGGGAGCTGTTTTTT. It codes for CSARDEGLGGPGELFF.